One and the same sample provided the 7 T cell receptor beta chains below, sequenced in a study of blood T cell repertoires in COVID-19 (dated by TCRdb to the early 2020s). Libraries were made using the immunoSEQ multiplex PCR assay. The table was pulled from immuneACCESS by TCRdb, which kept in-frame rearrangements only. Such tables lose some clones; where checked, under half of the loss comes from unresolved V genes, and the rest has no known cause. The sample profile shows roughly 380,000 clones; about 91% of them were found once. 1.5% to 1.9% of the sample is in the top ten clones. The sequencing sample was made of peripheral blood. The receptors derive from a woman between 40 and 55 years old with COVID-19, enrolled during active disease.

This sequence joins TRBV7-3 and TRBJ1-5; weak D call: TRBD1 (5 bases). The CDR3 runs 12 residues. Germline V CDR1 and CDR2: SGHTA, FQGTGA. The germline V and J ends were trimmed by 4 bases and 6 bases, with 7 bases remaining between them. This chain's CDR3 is CASSWGSQPQHF. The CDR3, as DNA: TGTGCCAGCAGCTGGGGCAGTCAGCCCCAGCATTTT.

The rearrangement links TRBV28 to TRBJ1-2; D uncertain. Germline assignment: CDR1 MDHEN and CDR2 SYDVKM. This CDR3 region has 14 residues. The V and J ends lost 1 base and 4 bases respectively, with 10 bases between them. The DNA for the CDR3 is TGTGCCAGCAGTTTATCTGCGGTGCCCTATGGCTACACCTTC. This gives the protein CASSLSAVPYGYTF.

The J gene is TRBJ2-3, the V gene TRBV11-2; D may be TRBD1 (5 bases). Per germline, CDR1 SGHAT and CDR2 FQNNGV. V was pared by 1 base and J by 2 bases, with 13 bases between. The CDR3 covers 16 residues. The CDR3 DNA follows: TGTGCCAGCAGCTTAGGGGGAAGGGGATACACAGATACGCAGTATTTT. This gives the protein CASSLGGRGYTDTQYF.

The CDR3 coding sequence is TGTGCCAGCAGTTTCGCCGGGCAGGGGGGAACCCCCTCTGGAAACACCATATATTTT. This encodes CASSFAGQGGTPSGNTIYF. This chain links TRBV28 with TRBJ1-3, with 7 bases lining up with TRBD1. Trimming cost V 3 bases and J 0 bases; bases outside gene matches: 14. Germline CDR1 MDHEN, CDR2 SYDVKM. The CDR3 is 19 residues long.

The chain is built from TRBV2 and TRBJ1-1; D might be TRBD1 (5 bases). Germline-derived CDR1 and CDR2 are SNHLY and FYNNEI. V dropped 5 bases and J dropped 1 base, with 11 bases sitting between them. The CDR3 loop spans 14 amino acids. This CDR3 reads CASSSQTGNTEAFF. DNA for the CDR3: TGTGCCAGCAGTTCCCAAACAGGGAACACTGAAGCTTTCTTT.

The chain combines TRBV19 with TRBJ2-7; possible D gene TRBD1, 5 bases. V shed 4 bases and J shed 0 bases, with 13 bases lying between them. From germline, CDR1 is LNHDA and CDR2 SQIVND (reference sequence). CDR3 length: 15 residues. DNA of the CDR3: TGTGCCAGTAGTAGCCAGGGCAGGAGCTCCTACGAGCAGTACTTC. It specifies CASSSQGRSSYEQYF.

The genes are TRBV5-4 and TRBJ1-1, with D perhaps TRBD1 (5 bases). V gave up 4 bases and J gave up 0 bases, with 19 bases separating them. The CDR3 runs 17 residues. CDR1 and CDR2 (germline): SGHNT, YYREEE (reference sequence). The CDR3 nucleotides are TGTGCCAGCAGCCTCTCGGCGGCTGGACAAATGAACACTGAAGCTTTCTTT. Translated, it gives CASSLSAAGQMNTEAFF.